This T cell receptor beta chain stems from a study of blood T cell repertoires in COVID-19. There are 15 residues in the CDR3. V shed 3 bases and J shed 9 bases, with 19 bases lying between them. Germline V lookup: CDR1 MGHRA, CDR2 YSYEKL. Assay used: immunoSEQ multiplex PCR; TCRdb lists only in-frame clones, some missing. The sample contains fewer than 450,000 clones, 85% to 90% of which appear only once. This TCR derives from a woman between 18 and 29 years old who had recovered from COVID-19. The chain couples TRBV4-1 to TRBJ2-3, with D possibly TRBD1 on 6 matching bases. The sequenced material came from PBMCs or T cells enriched from blood (not recorded which). This chain's CDR3 is CASSQDWGRGGTQYF. CDR3 nucleotide sequence: TGCGCCAGCAGCCAGGACTGGGGCAGGGGTGGCACGCAGTATTTT.